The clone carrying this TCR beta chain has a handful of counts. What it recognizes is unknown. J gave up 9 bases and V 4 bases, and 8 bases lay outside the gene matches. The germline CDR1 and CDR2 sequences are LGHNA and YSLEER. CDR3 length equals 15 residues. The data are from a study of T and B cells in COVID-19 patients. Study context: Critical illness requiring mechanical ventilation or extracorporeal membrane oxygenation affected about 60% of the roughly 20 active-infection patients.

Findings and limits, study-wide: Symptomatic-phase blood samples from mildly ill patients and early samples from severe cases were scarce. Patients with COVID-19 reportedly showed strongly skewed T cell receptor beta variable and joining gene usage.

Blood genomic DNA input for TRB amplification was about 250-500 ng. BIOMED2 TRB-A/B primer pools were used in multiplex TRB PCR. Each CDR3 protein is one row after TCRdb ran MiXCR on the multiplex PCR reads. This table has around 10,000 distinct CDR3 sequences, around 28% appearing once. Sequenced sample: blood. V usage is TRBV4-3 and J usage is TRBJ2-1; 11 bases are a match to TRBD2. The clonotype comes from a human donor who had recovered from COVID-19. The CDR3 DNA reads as TGCGCCAGCAGCCCATTGACTAGCGGGGTAGCTGAGCAGTTCTTC. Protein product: CASSPLTSGVAEQFF.